The clone carrying this T cell receptor beta chain was observed a few times. As yet, its antigen is unknown. This sample is drawn from a study of T cell repertoires in cytomegalovirus infection. The wider study: Public TCR beta signatures provided an indication of both CMV infection and a matching HLA type.

From the reads, TCRdb called clonotypes with MiXCR, one entry per CDR3 protein. The profile shows around 240,000 distinct CDR3 sequences, about 20% of them singletons. Germline V gene sequence: CDR1 DFQATT, CDR2 SNEGSKA (reference sequence). The length of the CDR3 is 13 residues. Trimming pared 0 bases from V and 2 bases from J, leaving 8 bases between. Study-wide findings and caveats: The ex vivo response was dominated by HLA-C-restricted CMV-specific TCR beta clonotypes. Individuals carrying CMV plus the relevant HLA were identified by cumulative frequency of public TCR beta families.

The specimen sequenced was CD8+ T cells from PBMCs. This clonotype was sampled from a human donor in good health (CMV status not recorded). Some clones in this sample may be carry-over from other donors' samples. The genes are TRBV20-1 and TRBJ2-7; maybe TRBD2 (5 bases). This chain's CDR3 is CSARDRETYEQYF. DNA of the CDR3: TGCAGTGCTAGAGATAGGGAGACCTACGAGCAGTACTTC.